The 6 T cell receptor beta chains below were found in one sample sequenced in a study of monozygotic twins with cystic fibrosis. The assay was immunoSEQ multiplex PCR, and TCRdb's table has in-frame clones only and misses some. Here the sample spans 30,000 to 40,000 clones, 75% to 95% being singletons. The sequencing input was blood. The receptor source for this set is a boy younger than 10 with cystic fibrosis.

As DNA, the CDR3 is TGCGCCAGCAGTGACAGGGGCGACACTGAAGCTTTCTTT. Encoded protein: CASSDRGDTEAFF. The chain uses TRBV10-2 and TRBJ1-1; D is perhaps TRBD1 (6 bases). V lost 3 bases to trimming and J lost 3 bases, with 8 bases between them. Germline lookup yields CDR1 WSHSY and CDR2 SAAADI. The CDR3 covers 13 residues.

The CDR3 loop reads CASSRSSGTQNTGELFF. The CDR3 DNA follows: TGTGCCAGCAGCAGATCTTCCGGGACACAGAACACCGGGGAGCTGTTTTTT. The chain employs TRBV7-9 and TRBJ2-2, with a weak D call TRBD1 (6 bases). The V gene's germline CDR1 is SEHNR and CDR2 FQNEAQ (reference sequence). This CDR3 spans 17 amino acids. V gave up 5 bases and J gave up 1 base, with 17 bases separating them.

This clone has just one count. The chain combines TRBV9 with TRBJ2-1; 9 bases map to TRBD1. V was pared by 4 bases and J by 5 bases, with 10 bases of the junction left unmatched. From germline, CDR1 is SGDLS and CDR2 YYNGEE. The CDR3 is made up of 16 amino acids. CDR3 sequence (DNA): TGTGCCAGCAGCAAATACAGGGGGCTGAGAAACAATGAGCAGTTCTTC. Encoded protein: CASSKYRGLRNNEQFF.

This clone was recorded only once. The chain couples TRBV20-1 to TRBJ2-7; D is unclear. Between the trimmed V and J ends, which lost 6 bases and 0 bases, there was a span of 6 bases. Looked up from germline, CDR1 is DFQATT and CDR2 is SNEGSKA (reference sequence). This CDR3 has 11 amino acids. DNA of the CDR3: TGCAGTGCCAGAAACTCCTACGAGCAGTACTTC. Its translation: CSARNSYEQYF.

The count of this clone is one. The rearrangement links TRBV13 to TRBJ1-5; tentative D call: TRBD1 (5 bases). CDR3 length: 15 amino acids. Trimming took 0 bases from V and 5 from J, leaving 11 bases between them. Germline assignment: CDR1 PRHDT and CDR2 FYEKMQ (reference sequence). The CDR3 DNA follows: TGTGCCAGCAGCTTAGGCCTTGGGGGGTATCAGCCCCAGCATTTT. It codes for CASSLGLGGYQPQHF.

V usage is TRBV10-2 and J usage is TRBJ1-5, with D maybe TRBD1 (6 bases). Per germline, CDR1 WSHSY and CDR2 SAAADI. Deletions cut 6 bases from V and 0 bases from J, with 12 bases between. The length of the CDR3 is 15 residues. The CDR3 reads CASSGQSYSNQPQHF. The CDR3 DNA reads TGCGCCAGCAGCGGACAGAGCTATAGCAATCAGCCCCAGCATTTT.